This record looks at one TCR beta chain sequence and its context. The data originate from a study of sequential checkpoint blockade in melanoma. This table comes from immunoSEQ multiplex PCR, and its TCRdb copy is limited to in-frame clones, with some not included. Found here are about 18,000 clones, 26% of them singletons; the top ten hold around 7.2%. CDR3 length: 16 amino acids. Trimming stripped 0 bases from V and 0 bases from J, with 10 bases between. Germline V gene lookup returns CDR1 SGHRS and CDR2 YFSETQ. Sample treatment: randomized to nivolumab then ipilimumab (arm A) or the reverse (arm B).

This chain uses TRBV5-1 with TRBJ1-3; D is unresolved. This sequence originates from a human donor with melanoma. The material was tumor tissue (inferred from file names), obtained from a patient given nivolumab and ipilimumab in sequence. Here the CDR3 reads CASSLEVTTSGNTIYF. Here the CDR3 DNA reads TGCGCCAGCAGCTTGGAAGTGACTACCTCTGGAAACACCATATATTTT. The complete variable domain, with remaining parts taken from reference TRBV5-1 and TRBJ1-3, reads KAGVTQTPRYLIKTRGQQVTLSCSPISGHRSVSWYQQTPGQGLQFLFEYFSETQRNKGNFPGRFSGRQFSNSRSEMNVSTLELGDSALYLCASSLEVTTSGNTIYFGEGSWLTVV.